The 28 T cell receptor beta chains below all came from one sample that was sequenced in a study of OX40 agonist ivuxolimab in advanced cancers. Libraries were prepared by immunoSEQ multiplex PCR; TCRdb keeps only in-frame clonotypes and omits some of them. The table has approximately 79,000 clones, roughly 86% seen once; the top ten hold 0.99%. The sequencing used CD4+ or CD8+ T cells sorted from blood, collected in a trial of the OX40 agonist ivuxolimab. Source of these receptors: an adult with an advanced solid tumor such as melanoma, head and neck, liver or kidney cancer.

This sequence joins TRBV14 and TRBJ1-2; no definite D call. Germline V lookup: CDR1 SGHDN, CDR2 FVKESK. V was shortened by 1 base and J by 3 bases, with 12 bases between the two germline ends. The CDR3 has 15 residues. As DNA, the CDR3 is TGTGCCAGCAGCCAAGCTACCGGAGTCGACTATGGCTACACCTTC. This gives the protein CASSQATGVDYGYTF.

CDR3: CAISEARQGAKVTQYF. In DNA form, the CDR3 reads TGTGCCATCAGTGAGGCGAGACAGGGGGCAAAGGTGACCCAGTACTTC. This chain uses TRBV10-3 with TRBJ2-5; 10 positions match TRBD1. The V gene's germline CDR1 is ENHRY and CDR2 SYGVKD. The CDR3 runs to 16 residues. V lost 2 bases, J lost 7 bases, and 10 bases stayed unmatched.

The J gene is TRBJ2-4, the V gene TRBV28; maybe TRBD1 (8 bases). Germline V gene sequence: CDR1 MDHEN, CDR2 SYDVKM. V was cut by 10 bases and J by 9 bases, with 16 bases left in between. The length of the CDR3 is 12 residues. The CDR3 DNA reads TGTGCCATACAGGGGGGGGAGGGCATTCAGTACTTC. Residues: CAIQGGEGIQYF.

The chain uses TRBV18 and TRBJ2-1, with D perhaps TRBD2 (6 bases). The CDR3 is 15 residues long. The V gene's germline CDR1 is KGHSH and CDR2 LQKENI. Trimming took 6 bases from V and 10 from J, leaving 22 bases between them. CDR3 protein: CASSHSGPGAGEQFF. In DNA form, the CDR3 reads TGTGCCAGCTCTCATAGCGGCCCTGGGGCGGGCGAGCAGTTCTTC.

CDR3 loop: CASSSRPTGSYGYTF. DNA for the CDR3: TGTGCCAGCAGCTCAAGACCCACAGGGAGCTATGGCTACACCTTC. The chain links TRBV7-9 to TRBJ1-2; tentatively, D is TRBD1 (6 bases). CDR1 and CDR2 from the germline V gene are SEHNR and FQNEAQ (reference sequence). The V and J ends lost 4 bases and 4 bases respectively, with 16 bases between them. The CDR3 totals 15 residues.

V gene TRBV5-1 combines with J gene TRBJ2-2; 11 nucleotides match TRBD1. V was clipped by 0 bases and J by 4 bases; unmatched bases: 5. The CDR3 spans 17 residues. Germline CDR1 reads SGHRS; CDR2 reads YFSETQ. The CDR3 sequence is CASSLASGTGGTGELFF. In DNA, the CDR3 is TGCGCCAGCAGCTTGGCTTCGGGGACAGGGGGCACCGGGGAGCTGTTTTTT.

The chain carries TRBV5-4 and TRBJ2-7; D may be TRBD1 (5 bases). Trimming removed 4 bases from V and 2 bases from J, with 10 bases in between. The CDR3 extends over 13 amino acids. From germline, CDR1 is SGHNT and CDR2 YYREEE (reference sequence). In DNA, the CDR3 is TGTGCCAGCAGCAGGACACTGGCCTACGAGCAGTACTTC. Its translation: CASSRTLAYEQYF. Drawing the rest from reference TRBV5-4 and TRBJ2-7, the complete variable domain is ETGVTQSPTHLIKTRGQQVTLRCSSQSGHNTVSWYQQALGQGPQFIFQYYREEENGRGNFPPRFSGLQFPNYSSELNVNALELDDSALYLCASSRTLAYEQYFGPGTRLTVT.

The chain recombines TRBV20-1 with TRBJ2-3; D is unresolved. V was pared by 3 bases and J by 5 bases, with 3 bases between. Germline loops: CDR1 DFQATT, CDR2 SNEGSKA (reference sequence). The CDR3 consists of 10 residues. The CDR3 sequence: CSASVDTQYF. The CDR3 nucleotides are TGCAGTGCTAGTGTAGATACGCAGTATTTT.

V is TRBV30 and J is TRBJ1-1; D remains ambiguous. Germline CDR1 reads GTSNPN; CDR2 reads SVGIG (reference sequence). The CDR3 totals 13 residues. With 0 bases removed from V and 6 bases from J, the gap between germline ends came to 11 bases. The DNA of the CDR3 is TGTGCCTGGAGTGTACCATTATCGGCTGAAGCTTTCTTT. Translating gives CAWSVPLSAEAFF. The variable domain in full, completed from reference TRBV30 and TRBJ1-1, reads SQTIHQWPATLVQPVGSPLSLECTVEGTSNPNLYWYRQAAGRGLQLLFYSVGIGQISSEVPQNLSASRPQDRQFILSSKKLLLSDSGFYLCAWSVPLSAEAFFGQGTRLTVV.

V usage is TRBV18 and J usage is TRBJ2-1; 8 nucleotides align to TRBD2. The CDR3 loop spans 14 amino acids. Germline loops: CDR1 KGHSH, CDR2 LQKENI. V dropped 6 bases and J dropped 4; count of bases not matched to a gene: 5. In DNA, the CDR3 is TGTGCCAGCTCTATGACTAGCGTATACAATGAGCAGTTCTTC. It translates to CASSMTSVYNEQFF.

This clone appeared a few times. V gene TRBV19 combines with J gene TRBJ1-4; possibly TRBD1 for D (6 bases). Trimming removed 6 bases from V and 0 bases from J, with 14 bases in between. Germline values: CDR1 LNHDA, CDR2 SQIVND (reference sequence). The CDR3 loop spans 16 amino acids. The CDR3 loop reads CASRRQEPTTNEKLFF. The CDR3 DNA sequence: TGTGCCAGTAGGAGACAGGAGCCCACAACTAATGAAAAACTGTTTTTT.

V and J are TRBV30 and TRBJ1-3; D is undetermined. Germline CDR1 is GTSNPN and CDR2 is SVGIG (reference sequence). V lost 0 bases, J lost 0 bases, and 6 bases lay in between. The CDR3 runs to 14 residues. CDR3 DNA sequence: TGTGCCTGGAGTGTCGGGAGCTCTGGAAACACCATATATTTT. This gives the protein CAWSVGSSGNTIYF. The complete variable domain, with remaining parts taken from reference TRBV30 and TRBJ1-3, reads SQTIHQWPATLVQPVGSPLSLECTVEGTSNPNLYWYRQAAGRGLQLLFYSVGIGQISSEVPQNLSASRPQDRQFILSSKKLLLSDSGFYLCAWSVGSSGNTIYFGEGSWLTVV.

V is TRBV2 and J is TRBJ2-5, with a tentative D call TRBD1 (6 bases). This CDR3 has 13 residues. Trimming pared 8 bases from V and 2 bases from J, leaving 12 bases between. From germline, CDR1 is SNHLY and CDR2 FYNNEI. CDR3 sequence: CASRQGIQETQYF. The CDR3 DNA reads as TGTGCCAGCCGCCAGGGGATACAAGAGACCCAGTACTTC.

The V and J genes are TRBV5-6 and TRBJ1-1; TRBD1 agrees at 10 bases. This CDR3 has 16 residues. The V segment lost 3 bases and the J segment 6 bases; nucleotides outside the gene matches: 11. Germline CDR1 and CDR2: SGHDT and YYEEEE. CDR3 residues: CASSWGDRGRFAEAFF. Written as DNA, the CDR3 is TGTGCCAGCAGCTGGGGGGACAGGGGCCGTTTCGCTGAAGCTTTCTTT.

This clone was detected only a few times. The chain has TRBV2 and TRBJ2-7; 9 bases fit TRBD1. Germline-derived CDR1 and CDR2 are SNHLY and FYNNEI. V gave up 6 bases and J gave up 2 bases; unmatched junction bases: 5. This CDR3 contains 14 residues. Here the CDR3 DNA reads TGTGCCAGCAGCAGGGACAGGGAGGCCTACGAGCAGTACTTC. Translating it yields CASSRDREAYEQYF.

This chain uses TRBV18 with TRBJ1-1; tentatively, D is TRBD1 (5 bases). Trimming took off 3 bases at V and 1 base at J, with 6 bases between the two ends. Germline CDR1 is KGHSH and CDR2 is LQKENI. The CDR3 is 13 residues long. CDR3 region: CASSPTGNTEAFF. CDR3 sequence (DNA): TGTGCCAGCTCACCTACAGGGAACACTGAAGCTTTCTTT.

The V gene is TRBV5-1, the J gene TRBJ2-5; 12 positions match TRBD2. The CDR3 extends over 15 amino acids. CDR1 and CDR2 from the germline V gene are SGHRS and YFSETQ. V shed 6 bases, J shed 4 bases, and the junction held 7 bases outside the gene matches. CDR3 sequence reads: CASNPSGGAGETQYF. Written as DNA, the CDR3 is TGCGCCAGCAATCCTAGCGGGGGGGCCGGAGAGACCCAGTACTTC.

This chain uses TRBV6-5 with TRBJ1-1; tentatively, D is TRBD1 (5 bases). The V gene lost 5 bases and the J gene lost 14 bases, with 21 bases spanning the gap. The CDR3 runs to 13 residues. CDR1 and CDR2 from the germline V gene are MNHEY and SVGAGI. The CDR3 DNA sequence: TGTGCCAGCAGTGAGTCCCAGGGTTATGAGGCATTCTTT. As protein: CASSESQGYEAFF.

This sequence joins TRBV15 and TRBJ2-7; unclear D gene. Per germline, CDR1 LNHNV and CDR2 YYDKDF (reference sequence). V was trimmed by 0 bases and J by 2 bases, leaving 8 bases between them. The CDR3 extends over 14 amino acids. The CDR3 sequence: CATSRDPGTYEQYF. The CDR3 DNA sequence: TGTGCCACCAGCAGAGATCCAGGCACCTACGAGCAGTACTTC.

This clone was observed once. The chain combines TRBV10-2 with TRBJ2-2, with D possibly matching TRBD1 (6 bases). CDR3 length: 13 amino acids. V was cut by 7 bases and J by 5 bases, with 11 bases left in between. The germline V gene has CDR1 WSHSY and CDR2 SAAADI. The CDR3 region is CASKGTPTGELFF. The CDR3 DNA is TGCGCCAGCAAAGGGACACCAACCGGGGAGCTGTTTTTT.

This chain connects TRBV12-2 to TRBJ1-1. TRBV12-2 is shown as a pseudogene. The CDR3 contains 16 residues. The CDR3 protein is CASRLARPPRITEAFF. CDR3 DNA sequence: TGTGCAAGTCGCTTAGCTCGGCCACCGAGGATCACTGAAGCTTTCTTT.

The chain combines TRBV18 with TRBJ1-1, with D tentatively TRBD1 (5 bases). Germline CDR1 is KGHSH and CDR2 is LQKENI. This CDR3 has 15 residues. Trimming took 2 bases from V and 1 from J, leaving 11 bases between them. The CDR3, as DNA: TGTGCCAGCTCACCAATTCGCCAGGGGAACACTGAAGCTTTCTTT. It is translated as CASSPIRQGNTEAFF.

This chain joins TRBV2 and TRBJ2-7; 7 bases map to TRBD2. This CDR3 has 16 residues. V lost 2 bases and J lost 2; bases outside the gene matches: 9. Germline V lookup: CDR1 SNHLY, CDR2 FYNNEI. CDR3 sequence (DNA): TGTGCCAGCAGTGAAATGTCCACCCTAGCGGCCTACGAGCAGTACTTC. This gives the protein CASSEMSTLAAYEQYF.

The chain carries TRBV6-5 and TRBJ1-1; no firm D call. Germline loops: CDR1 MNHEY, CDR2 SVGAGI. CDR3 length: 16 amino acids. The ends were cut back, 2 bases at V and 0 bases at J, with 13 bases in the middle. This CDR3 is CASSYPTSNMNTEAFF. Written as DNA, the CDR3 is TGTGCCAGCAGTTACCCTACCAGTAACATGAACACTGAAGCTTTCTTT.

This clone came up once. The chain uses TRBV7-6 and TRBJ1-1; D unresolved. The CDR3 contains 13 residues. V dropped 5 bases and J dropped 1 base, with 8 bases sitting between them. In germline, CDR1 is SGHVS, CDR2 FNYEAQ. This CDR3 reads CASSGFENTEAFF. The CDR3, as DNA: TGTGCCAGCAGCGGGTTTGAGAACACTGAAGCTTTCTTT.

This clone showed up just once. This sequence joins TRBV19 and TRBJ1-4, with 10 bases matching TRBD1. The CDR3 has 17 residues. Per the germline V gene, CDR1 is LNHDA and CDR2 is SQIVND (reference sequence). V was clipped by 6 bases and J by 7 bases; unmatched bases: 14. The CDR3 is CASSPIRTGGIIEKLFF. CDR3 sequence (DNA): TGTGCCAGTAGCCCCATTCGGACAGGGGGAATTATTGAAAAACTGTTTTTT.

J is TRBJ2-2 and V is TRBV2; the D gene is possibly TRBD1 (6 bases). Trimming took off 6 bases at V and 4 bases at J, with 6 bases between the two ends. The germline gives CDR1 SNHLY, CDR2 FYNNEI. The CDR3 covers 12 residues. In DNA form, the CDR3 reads TGTGCCAGCAGGGACAGCACCGGGGAGCTGTTTTTT. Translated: CASRDSTGELFF.

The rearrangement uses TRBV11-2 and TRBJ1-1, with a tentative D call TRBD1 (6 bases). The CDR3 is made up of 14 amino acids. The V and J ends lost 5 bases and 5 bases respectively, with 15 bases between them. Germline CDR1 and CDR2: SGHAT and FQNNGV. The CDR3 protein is CASSQNRVGTEAFF. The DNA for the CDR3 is TGTGCCAGCAGCCAAAACAGGGTTGGGACTGAAGCTTTCTTT.